This T cell receptor beta chain was sequenced in a study of T cell responses to AZD1222 COVID-19 vaccine. Sequencing used immunoSEQ multiplex PCR; TCRdb keeps in-frame clones, though not all of them. The sample holds 100,000 to 150,000 clones, approximately 90% seen once. Regarding the study as a whole: Most donors were white British, females outnumbered males, and clonal diversity was possibly underestimated. In the spike-specific TCR repertoire, nearly half reportedly target unmutated variant regions. Spike-specific TCR breadth and depth were elevated following two AZD1222 doses. Repertoire sampling happened only post peak T cell response.

Germline values: CDR1 SGDLS, CDR2 YYNGEE. The CDR3 is made up of 15 amino acids. Unmatched junction bases numbered 6, after V lost 0 bases and J lost 7 bases. Comments on this clone: Its antigen is unidentified.

Material: peripheral blood, obtained on day 0 of AZD1222 vaccination. The origin of this receptor is an adult in good health. The chain is built from TRBV9 and TRBJ2-2; TRBD2 agrees at 7 bases. The CDR3 region is CASSVESTSSGELFF. The CDR3 DNA is TGTGCCAGCAGCGTAGAGTCGACTAGCAGCGGGGAGCTGTTTTTT.